One T cell receptor (beta chain) is described in this entry. What it binds is not known. The sample is drawn from a study of CD8+ T cells in alopecia areata. cDNA serving as the sequencing template came from extracted, reverse transcribed RNA. Assay: immunoSEQ multiplex PCR; the TCRdb copy retains only in-frame clones and omits some. The sample records 50,000 to 65,000 clones, roughly 50% being singletons. The V end lost 5 bases, the J end lost 2 bases, and 4 bases lay between the germline ends. The CDR3 spans 11 residues. CDR1 and CDR2 from the germline V gene are SEHNR and FQNEAQ (reference sequence). Overall study findings and caveats: Administration of tofacitinib significantly diminished scalp clonality and expanded CD8+ clones within the top 100. The study found higher clonality in lesional than normal scalp, especially in alopecia totalis/universalis. Sequencing of scalp tissue also captures the resident alphabeta T cells of normal skin.

Sample treatment: oral pan-JAK inhibitor, 5-10 mg twice daily. PBMCs yielded sorted CD4+ and CD8+ T cells. Sequenced material: CD8+ T cells sorted from blood, taken at roughly week 36, from a patient treated with tofacitinib. The chain uses TRBV7-9 and TRBJ2-7; no firm D call. This TCR derives from a human donor with alopecia areata. CDR3 protein: CASSTAYEQYF. In DNA form, the CDR3 reads TGTGCCAGCAGCACAGCCTACGAGCAGTACTTC.